These T cell receptor beta chains were read from a single sample in a study of blood T cell repertoires in COVID-19. Clones were sequenced by immunoSEQ multiplex PCR, and TCRdb holds only the in-frame ones, with some missing. Of approximately 110,000 clones in the sample, around 85% were seen once. The sequencing input was peripheral blood. These receptors all come from a human donor in a cohort sampled during active COVID-19. Each CDR3 is given with its conserved first and last residue. A D gene is named only where the DNA matches it firmly. Clone sizes are given selectively: once, few, many, or a class where the clone is expanded.

v_call	clone_size	d_call	j_call	cdr3_nt	cdr3_aa
TRBV5-1	-	TRBD2	TRBJ2-3	TGCGCCAGCAGGAGACTAGCGGGGGGTAGCACAGATACGCAGTATTTT	CASRRLAGGSTDTQYF
TRBV4-2	few	TRBD2	TRBJ2-3	TGTGCCAGCAGCCATGGCTCCGGGACTAGCGGGCACACAGATACGCAGTATTTT	CASSHGSGTSGHTDTQYF
TRBV7-2	-	-	TRBJ1-3	TGTGCCAGCAGCTTAGTAGGGGATGGAAACACCATATATTTT	CASSLVGDGNTIYF
TRBV11-2	-	TRBD1	TRBJ1-2	TGTGCCAGCAGCTCATTACTTGGGACAGGGAAAGATGGCTACACCTTC	CASSSLLGTGKDGYTF
TRBV28	-	-	TRBJ1-1	TGTGCCAGTTCGAATGCAGGCCAAGCTTTCTTT	CASSNAGQAFF
TRBV12-3/TRBV12-4	once	-	TRBJ1-5	TGTGCCAGCAGTTTTAGTAATCAGCCCCAGCATTTT	CASSFSNQPQHF
TRBV28	-	TRBD2	TRBJ2-4	TGTGCCAGCAGTCCGCCCGGGGGGAGAAACATTCAGTACTTC	CASSPPGGRNIQYF
TRBV5-1	-	-	TRBJ2-3	TGCGCCAGCAGCTTAGGGGGTGGGGATGGAGATACGCAGTATTTT	CASSLGGGDGDTQYF
TRBV4-3	-	TRBD1	TRBJ2-1	TGCGCCAGCAGCCAAGAGGATGGACAGGGCTCCTACAATGAGCAGTTCTTC	CASSQEDGQGSYNEQFF
TRBV19	-	TRBD1	TRBJ1-1	TGTGCCACCAGACAGGGAGGCACTGAAGCTTTCTTT	CATRQGGTEAFF
TRBV6-6	-	-	TRBJ1-2	TGTGCCAGCAGTGTGACAGCTTCCGGAGCTTATGGCTACACCTTC	CASSVTASGAYGYTF
TRBV9	-	TRBD1	TRBJ1-4	TGTGCCAGCAGCGGCCGGGACAGGGCCCTTTCAACTAATGAAAAACTGTTTTTT	CASSGRDRALSTNEKLFF
TRBV19	-	TRBD1	TRBJ2-1	TGTGCCAGTAGTATGGTACAGGGGGGAAATGAGCAGTTCTTC	CASSMVQGGNEQFF
TRBV6-2/TRBV6-3	-	-	TRBJ1-2	TGTGCCAGCAGTCCACCCTCCTACGCCTATGGCTACACCTTC	CASSPPSYAYGYTF
TRBV7-2	once	-	TRBJ2-1	TGTGCCAGCAGCCAAGGGGGGGGGTACAATGAGCAGTTCTTC	CASSQGGGYNEQFF
TRBV7-9	-	TRBD1	TRBJ2-7	TGTGCCAGCAGCAACCCCGGACAGGGGACCAACTACGAGCAGTACTTC	CASSNPGQGTNYEQYF
TRBV7-3	-	TRBD1	TRBJ2-1	TGTGCCAGCAGCTCCGGACAGGGAGAGCAGTTCTTC	CASSSGQGEQFF
TRBV30	-	TRBD2	TRBJ2-7	TGTGCCTGGAGTGAGCGGGGCGAGCAGTACTTC	CAWSERGEQYF
TRBV6-1	-	TRBD1	TRBJ1-4	TGTGCCAGCAGTGAGGGGACAGGGTTTGAAAAACTGTTTTTT	CASSEGTGFEKLFF
TRBV19	-	TRBD2	TRBJ2-3	TGTGCCAGTAGTGGGCTAGCGGGCACAGATACGCAGTATTTT	CASSGLAGTDTQYF
TRBV7-2	-	-	TRBJ2-3	TGTGCCAGCAGCTCCTCATCTCCGGGCACAGATACGCAGTATTTT	CASSSSSPGTDTQYF
TRBV12-3/TRBV12-4	-	-	TRBJ2-7	TGTGCCAGCAGTTTGCGGGACTTGTACGAGCAGTACTTC	CASSLRDLYEQYF
TRBV7-6	once	-	TRBJ2-3	TGTGCCAGCAGCCTAGCCGAGGCAGTTACGCAGTATTTT	CASSLAEAVTQYF
TRBV19	-	TRBD1	TRBJ2-7	TGTGCCAGTAGCCCCGGGACAGGGTGGTCCTACGAGCAGTACTTC	CASSPGTGWSYEQYF
TRBV7-2	-	-	TRBJ2-3	TGTGCCAGCAGCTTAGTTGCGGGGAGCACAGATACGCAGTATTTT	CASSLVAGSTDTQYF
TRBV6-6	-	TRBD2	TRBJ2-2	TGTGCCAGCAGCAAGACTAGCTTCGAGGGGGAGCTGTTTTTT	CASSKTSFEGELFF
TRBV5-5	-	TRBD1	TRBJ2-7	TGTGCCAGCAGCACCTCCGGGACAGGGTTTTACGAGCAGTACTTC	CASSTSGTGFYEQYF
TRBV7-8	-	TRBD1	TRBJ1-5	TGTGCCAGCAGCCCGGACAGGGAAGGGGTGAGGCCCCAGCATTTT	CASSPDREGVRPQHF
TRBV7-8	-	TRBD1	TRBJ2-2	TGTGCCAGCAGCCGGGACAGGGGGCGATACACCGGGGAGCTGTTTTTT	CASSRDRGRYTGELFF
TRBV7-2	-	-	TRBJ2-7	TGTGCCAGCAGCTACCGGGCCGGGGGCTACGAGCAGTACTTC	CASSYRAGGYEQYF
TRBV19	once	-	TRBJ2-4	TGTGCCAGTAGTATAACAGGGCCAGCCAAAAACATTCAGTACTTC	CASSITGPAKNIQYF
TRBV2	-	TRBD2	TRBJ2-3	TGTGCCAGCAGTCTTAGCGGGGGGGCCGCAGATACGCAGTATTTT	CASSLSGGAADTQYF
TRBV5-8	-	-	TRBJ1-3	TGTGCCAGCAGCTTGCTCGGTGGGACAACTATTTTTAACACCATATATTTT	CASSLLGGTTIFNTIYF
TRBV20-1	once	TRBD1	TRBJ2-1	TGCAGTGCTGGGACAGGGACTTCTCCGTTCTTC	CSAGTGTSPFF
TRBV2	-	-	TRBJ1-2	TGTGCCAGCAGTGACGACAGTTTCTATGGCTACACCTTC	CASSDDSFYGYTF
TRBV7-8	-	-	TRBJ1-1	TGTGCCAGCGACCAGGGCGGGACGGGCACTGAAGCTTTCTTT	CASDQGGTGTEAFF
TRBV5-1	-	-	TRBJ2-7	TGCGCCAGCAGCTTGGCCGTTTCCTCCTACGAGCAGTACTTC	CASSLAVSSYEQYF
TRBV9	-	TRBD1	TRBJ1-2	TGTGCCAGCAGCACATCCAGGGGGCACGGCTATGGCTACACCTTC	CASSTSRGHGYGYTF
TRBV5-1	-	TRBD1	TRBJ1-2	TGCGCCAGCAGTAAAATCCCAGGGGGCGATGGCTACACCTTC	CASSKIPGGDGYTF
TRBV4-3	-	TRBD1	TRBJ1-6	TGCGCCAGCAGCCAAGTCCCTACAGGGGTGAATATAGATTATAATTCACCCCTCCACTTT	CASSQVPTGVNIDYNSPLHF
TRBV7-6	-	TRBD2	TRBJ2-1	TGTGCCAGCAGCTTACGAGCGGGGGGGCAAAATGAGCAGTTCTTC	CASSLRAGGQNEQFF
TRBV20-1	-	-	TRBJ2-3	TGCAGTGCTAGTGGTGCGGATCCCGCAGATACGCAGTATTTT	CSASGADPADTQYF
TRBV6-5	medium-sized	TRBD1	TRBJ2-7	TGTGCCAGCAGTTACTCGAACAGGGGCTACGAGCAGTACTTC	CASSYSNRGYEQYF
TRBV4-3	-	TRBD1	TRBJ1-6	TGCGCCAGCAGCCAAGATCCGGGACAGGGGGTGTCACCCCTCCACTTT	CASSQDPGQGVSPLHF